Following are 9 T cell receptor beta chains from one sample sequenced in a study of cytomegalovirus exposure and HLA in healthy donors. In the PCR, 60 Vbeta and 13 Jbeta primers were used. Clones were sequenced by immunoSEQ multiplex PCR, and TCRdb holds only the in-frame ones, with some missing. The sample yields some 120,000 clones, around 80% seen once. Sequenced input: PBMCs. The receptor set was obtained from a woman in her fifties or sixties in good health and CMV-seropositive.

The chain has TRBV4-2 and TRBJ2-1; 7 bases are a match to TRBD2. Germline CDR1 and CDR2: LGHNA and YNFKEQ. J was trimmed by 0 bases and V by 2 bases; bases with no gene match: 4. This CDR3 is 16 amino acids long. The DNA for the CDR3 is TGTGCCAGCAGCCAACTAGCGGACCGCTCCTACAATGAGCAGTTCTTC. This gives the protein CASSQLADRSYNEQFF.

This clone was counted a few times. This sequence joins TRBV7-9 and TRBJ1-5; no clear D. Per the germline V gene, CDR1 is SEHNR and CDR2 is FQNEAQ (reference sequence). Trimming removed 3 bases from V and 0 bases from J, with 12 bases in between. The CDR3 totals 16 residues. The CDR3 sequence is CASSFYPDYSNQPQHF. Here the CDR3 DNA reads TGTGCCAGCAGCTTTTACCCCGACTATAGCAATCAGCCCCAGCATTTT.

Remarks on this clone: The junction and the germline gene differ at one end; a read error may be behind it. Other DNA sequences from this sample encode an identical CDR3 as well. The chain is built from TRBV6-6 and TRBJ1-1; a weak D match, TRBD1 (6 bases). Germline assignment: CDR1 MNHNY and CDR2 SVGAGI (reference sequence). The CDR3 is made up of 14 amino acids. Here the CDR3 DNA reads TGTGCTAGCAAGGGCCCACAGGGGAACACTGAAGCTTTCTTT. This gives the protein CASKGPQGNTEAFF.

This clone was observed a single time. V and J are TRBV5-1 and TRBJ2-3, with 14 bases that match TRBD2. With 1 base clipped from V and 2 bases from J, the junction kept 6 bases outside the gene matches. The V gene's germline CDR1 is SGHRS and CDR2 YFSETQ. The CDR3 has 18 amino acids. DNA for the CDR3: TGCGCCAGCAGCTTGTTCGGGACTAGCGGGAGTGCCACAGATACGCAGTATTTT. Translation gives CASSLFGTSGSATDTQYF.

The chain joins TRBV9 to TRBJ2-1, with 7 bases identical to TRBD2. V dropped 3 bases and J dropped 0; count of bases not matched to a gene: 12. Germline V gene sequence: CDR1 SGDLS, CDR2 YYNGEE. The CDR3 contains 18 residues. The CDR3 coding sequence is TGTGCCAGCAGCGGAAAATCTTGGGAGGGTAACTCCTACAATGAGCAGTTCTTC. Its protein is CASSGKSWEGNSYNEQFF.

There are a few counts of this clone. The chain uses TRBV4-2 and TRBJ1-5, with unresolved D. The CDR3 runs to 14 residues. V was pared by 0 bases and J by 3 bases, with 6 bases between. Germline V lookup: CDR1 LGHNA, CDR2 YNFKEQ. The CDR3, as DNA: TGTGCCAGCAGCCAAGATTCACTCAATCAGCCCCAGCATTTT. It yields the protein CASSQDSLNQPQHF.

The chain links TRBV19 to TRBJ1-5, with D possibly being TRBD1 (5 bases). This CDR3 spans 16 amino acids. V was pared by 5 bases and J by 2 bases, with 16 bases between. Germline-derived CDR1 and CDR2 are LNHDA and SQIVND (reference sequence). CDR3 region: CASSARQGGRNQPQHF. The CDR3 coding sequence is TGTGCCAGTAGTGCCCGCCAGGGCGGACGCAATCAGCCCCAGCATTTT.

This clone has just one count. The gene calls are TRBV7-3 and TRBJ1-2; the D gene is possibly TRBD1 (5 bases). Per germline, CDR1 SGHTA and CDR2 FQGTGA. Between the trimmed V and J ends, which lost 5 bases and 0 bases, there was a span of 13 bases. The CDR3 runs to 15 residues. CDR3 residues: CASSQGGLSNYGYTF. The CDR3 region has the DNA TGTGCCAGCAGCCAGGGAGGGCTCTCTAACTATGGCTACACCTTC. The whole variable domain, remainder taken from reference TRBV7-3 and TRBJ1-2, is GAGVSQTPSNKVTEKGKYVELRCDPISGHTALYWYRQSLGQGPEFLIYFQGTGAADDSGLPNDRFFAVRPEGSVSTLKIQRTERGDSAVYLCASSQGGLSNYGYTFGSGTRLTVV.

V usage is TRBV20-1 and J usage is TRBJ2-7; D is ambiguous. The CDR3 has 11 amino acids. Germline CDR1 and CDR2: DFQATT and SNEGSKA (reference sequence). V gave up 3 bases and J gave up 4 bases, with 7 bases separating them. Here the CDR3 DNA reads TGCAGTGCTAGGTCGCAGTACGAGCAGTACTTC. Protein: CSARSQYEQYF.